This T cell receptor beta chain was identified during a study of T-cell reconstitution after alpha-beta-depleted transplantation in children. Study findings and constraints: Several hundred expanded graft clones reportedly were the source of alpha-beta T cells about two months after transplant.

For TCRbeta, the library was prepared with unique molecular identifiers. TCRdb independently ran MiXCR on the PCR reads; one entry per CDR3 protein. The table has some 550,000 distinct CDR3 sequences, more than 20% seen once. At least ten counts were recorded for this clonotype. Its cognate antigen is unknown. The sequence was collected from a boy in the first two years of life who had a stem cell transplant for acute myeloid leukemia, so the T cells may come from the graft donor. Sequencing was performed on PBMCs, mostly from graft donor cells, taken 360 days after TCRalphabeta/CD19-depleted stem cell transplant.

CDR3 amino acids: CASSYSFELHYTGELFF. CDR3 sequence (DNA): TGTGCCAGCAGTTACTCTTTTGAGCTCCACTACACCGGGGAGCTGTTTTTT. The V gene is TRBV6-5, the J gene TRBJ2-2; D ambiguous. Germline CDR1 MNHEY, CDR2 SVGAGI. This CDR3 is built from 17 residues. Trimming removed 0 bases from V and 3 bases from J, with 14 bases in between.